This entry lists 32 T cell receptor beta chains sequenced from one sample in a study of T cells expressing NK-cell markers. Reprocessing the 5' RACE reads, TCRdb reports a single entry for every CDR3 protein and omits DNA. The repertoire table contains about 460,000 distinct CDR3 sequences. Sequencing input: blood T cells: a sorted CD56 or NKG2C T cell subset, CD4+ or CD8+ T cells, or bulk PBMC T cells (not recorded which). The receptors were sampled from a woman aged 45-60 years in good health.

V gene TRBV25-1 combines with J gene TRBJ2-4; TCRdb's D call, TRBD2, is unchecked because there is no DNA. The germline CDR1 and CDR2 sequences are MGHDK and SYGVNS. The CDR3 has 13 amino acids. CDR3 amino acids: CASSLASENIQYF.

The chain recombines TRBV10-1 with TRBJ2-2; lacking DNA, the TRBD2 call made by TCRdb goes unchecked. From germline, CDR1 is WNHNN and CDR2 SYGVQD (reference sequence). The CDR3 runs to 19 residues. CDR3 residues: CASSDLFGRNQINTGELFF.

The chain couples TRBV20-1 to TRBJ2-1; the TCRdb call, TRBD1, lacks DNA for checking. Germline V gene data show CDR1 as DFQATT and CDR2 as SNEGSKA (reference sequence). This CDR3 contains 12 residues. This CDR3 reads CSASNRGKEQFF.

CDR3 residues: CASSLSVTGYEQYF. The V call is TRBV28, the J call TRBJ2-7; TCRdb's D call of TRBD1 is untestable without DNA. CDR3 length: 14 residues. Germline CDR1 MDHEN, CDR2 SYDVKM.

The CDR3 loop is CASSLVSGTGNTIYF. V and J are TRBV11-3 and TRBJ1-3; TCRdb's D gene call, TRBD1, goes unchecked for lack of DNA. CDR3 size: 15 residues. Germline CDR1 and CDR2: SGHNT and YENEEA.

The J gene is TRBJ2-2, the V gene TRBV12-3 or TRBV12-4. The CDR3 contains 13 residues. The CDR3 region is CASSLQSTGELFF.

Here the CDR3 reads CASSHGGTSAYNEQFF. V gene TRBV3-1 combines with J gene TRBJ2-1; no DNA is available, so the TRBD2 call from TCRdb remains unchecked. The CDR3 length is 16 residues. Germline-derived CDR1 and CDR2 are LGHDT and YNNKEL (reference sequence).

V is TRBV6-1 and J is TRBJ2-1. CDR3 length: 17 residues. Germline V gene lookup returns CDR1 MNHNS and CDR2 SASEGT. The CDR3 loop is CAISNRVRPSSYNEQFF.

The chain employs TRBV25-1 and TRBJ1-1. Per germline, CDR1 MGHDK and CDR2 SYGVNS. CDR3 length equals 13 residues. CDR3 residues: CASSRKGNTEAFF. Looking up the rest from reference TRBV25-1 and TRBJ1-1 gives the full variable domain: EADIYQTPRYLVIGTGKKITLECSQTMGHDKMYWYQQDPGMELHLIHYSYGVNSTEKGDLSSESTVSRIRTEHFPLTLESARPSHTSQYLCASSRKGNTEAFFGQGTRLTVV.

The chain joins TRBV24-1 to TRBJ1-2; absent DNA, TCRdb's TRBD1 call cannot be checked. CDR3 size: 17 residues. Germline V CDR1 and CDR2: KGHDR, SFDVKD. CDR3 loop: CATSDAPRNRANYGYTF.

This sequence joins TRBV24-1 and TRBJ2-2; with no DNA, the TCRdb D assignment of TRBD1 cannot be verified. This CDR3 has 14 amino acids. Germline values: CDR1 KGHDR, CDR2 SFDVKD. The CDR3 loop is CATSDPGRAGELFF.

The chain combines TRBV24-1 with TRBJ1-2; TCRdb's D gene call, TRBD1, goes unchecked for lack of DNA. This CDR3 region has 15 residues. Germline values: CDR1 KGHDR, CDR2 SFDVKD. The CDR3 sequence is CATSEPGTSWSGYTF.

The chain uses TRBV6-5 and TRBJ2-7. The CDR3 is made up of 13 amino acids. The V gene's germline CDR1 is MNHEY and CDR2 SVGAGI. The CDR3 sequence: CASTRGVTYEQYF.

The chain links TRBV4-1 to TRBJ1-4; as DNA is missing, the TRBD1 call by TCRdb cannot be tested. CDR1 MGHRA and CDR2 YSYEKL come from the germline V gene. This CDR3 has 15 amino acids. CDR3 region: CASSRSGHRGEKLFF.

The chain recombines TRBV6-9 with TRBJ1-1; TCRdb returns TRBD1, unconfirmable since there is no DNA. This CDR3 is 13 amino acids long. In germline, CDR1 is MNHGY, CDR2 SVAAGI. CDR3 loop: CASSYFRQGKAFF.

The gene calls are TRBV5-6 and TRBJ2-3; TCRdb calls TRBD2, which cannot be checked without DNA. Germline lookup yields CDR1 SGHDT and CDR2 YYEEEE. CDR3 length: 14 amino acids. This CDR3 reads CASRGGLTYGTQYF.

The chain employs TRBV7-2 and TRBJ2-3. The CDR3 extends over 14 amino acids. The germline gives CDR1 SGHTA, CDR2 FQGNSA. The CDR3 sequence: CASSLALLTDTQYF.

The chain uses TRBV10-3 and TRBJ2-2; TCRdb designates TRBD2, a call that cannot be tested without DNA. The CDR3 runs to 16 residues. The germline V gene has CDR1 ENHRY and CDR2 SYGVKD. CDR3 protein: CATTKGLAGPTGELFF.

The chain joins TRBV5-1 to TRBJ1-1. The CDR3 contains 13 residues. The germline V gene encodes CDR1 SGHRS and CDR2 YFSETQ. The CDR3 here is CASRDEVNTEAFF.

The rearrangement uses TRBV7-9 and TRBJ2-4; TCRdb gives TRBD1 as the D gene, but with no DNA this cannot be confirmed. The CDR3 length is 21 residues. Germline V gene data show CDR1 as SEHNR and CDR2 as FQNEAQ (reference sequence). The CDR3 reads CASSYWDGTGIVGRAKNIQYF.

The rearrangement links TRBV27 to TRBJ1-4. Per the germline V gene, CDR1 is MNHEY and CDR2 is SMNVEV (reference sequence). The CDR3 is made up of 16 amino acids. CDR3 in amino acids: CASSPWTVTTNEKLFF.

The V call is TRBV20-1, the J call TRBJ2-7; TCRdb selects TRBD1, and the lack of DNA leaves this call unchecked. The V gene's germline CDR1 is DFQATT and CDR2 SNEGSKA (reference sequence). There are 13 residues in the CDR3. CDR3 amino acids: CSASRQDNYEQYF.

J is TRBJ2-3 and V is TRBV12-3 or TRBV12-4; TCRdb proposes TRBD2, but this gene call is untestable without DNA. The CDR3 has 18 residues. CDR3: CASSLTRGLAGESDTQYF.

The chain couples TRBV11-2 to TRBJ1-2. Germline V gene data show CDR1 as SGHAT and CDR2 as FQNNGV. The CDR3 runs to 12 residues. The CDR3 loop is CASSLDHGGYTF.

The CDR3: CASSLTSRDEQYF. This sequence joins TRBV7-9 and TRBJ2-7; TCRdb names TRBD2, which stays unverified in the absence of DNA. The CDR3 has 13 amino acids. Germline CDR1 SEHNR, CDR2 FQNEAQ (reference sequence).

The CDR3: CASSEGGRYNEQFF. The J gene is TRBJ2-1, the V gene TRBV2; TCRdb gives TRBD2 as the D gene, but with no DNA this cannot be confirmed. The length of the CDR3 is 14 residues. Germline assignment: CDR1 SNHLY and CDR2 FYNNEI.

The chain employs TRBV12-3 or TRBV12-4 and TRBJ2-1; the D gene TCRdb calls, TRBD1, cannot be checked with no DNA. This CDR3 spans 13 amino acids. CDR3 sequence: CASSPGSFGEQFF.

The gene calls are TRBV5-1 and TRBJ1-2. Germline values: CDR1 SGHRS, CDR2 YFSETQ. The CDR3 is 13 amino acids. CDR3 loop: CASSFDRYGSYTF. Using reference TRBV5-1 and TRBJ1-2 for the parts outside the CDR3, the full variable domain is KAGVTQTPRYLIKTRGQQVTLSCSPISGHRSVSWYQQTPGQGLQFLFEYFSETQRNKGNFPGRFSGRQFSNSRSEMNVSTLELGDSALYLCASSFDRYGSYTFGSGTRLTVV.

The chain couples TRBV10-3 to TRBJ2-3; TCRdb names TRBD1, which stays unverified in the absence of DNA. Germline V CDR1 and CDR2: ENHRY, SYGVKD. The CDR3 is 14 residues long. The CDR3 protein is CAIRGLSEADTQYF.

V usage is TRBV5-6 and J usage is TRBJ2-5; the TCRdb call, TRBD1, lacks DNA for checking. The germline V gene encodes CDR1 SGHDT and CDR2 YYEEEE. The CDR3 contains 16 residues. CDR3 sequence: CASSSKSLGGQETQYF.

J is TRBJ2-3 and V is TRBV7-9; the TCRdb call, TRBD2, lacks DNA for checking. This CDR3 contains 15 residues. CDR1 is SEHNR, CDR2 FQNEAQ, per germline (reference sequence). CDR3 protein: CASSYQRRGIKTQYF.

The chain carries TRBV4-1 and TRBJ2-1; without DNA, the TCRdb call of TRBD2 cannot be checked. The CDR3 runs 15 residues. The germline CDR1 and CDR2 sequences are MGHRA and YSYEKL. CDR3 sequence: CASSQFAGGFNEQFF.